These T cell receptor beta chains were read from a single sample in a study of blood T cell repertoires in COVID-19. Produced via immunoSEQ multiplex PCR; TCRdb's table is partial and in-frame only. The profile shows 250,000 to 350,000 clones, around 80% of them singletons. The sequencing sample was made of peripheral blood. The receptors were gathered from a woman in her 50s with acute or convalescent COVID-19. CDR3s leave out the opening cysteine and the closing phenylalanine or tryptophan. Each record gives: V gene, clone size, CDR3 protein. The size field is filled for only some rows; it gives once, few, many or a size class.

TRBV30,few,AWSPPFRGSNQPQH
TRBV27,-,ASSLTTNTGELF
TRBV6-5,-,ASTSPYPQPQH
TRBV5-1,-,ASSSPPQETQY
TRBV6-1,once,ASSEEALAGVNNEQF
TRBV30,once,AWSSGQGLVEAF
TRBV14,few,ASSRGLVSDTQY
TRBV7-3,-,ASSSDSSSYEQY
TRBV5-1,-,ASSPSTGPNTEAF
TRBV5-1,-,ASSLAGKGTDTQY
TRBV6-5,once,ASSRGFNQPQH
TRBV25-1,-,ASSEGIGGPLGTEAF
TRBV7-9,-,ASSFARSNSGANVLT
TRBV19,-,ASSGGTGANVLT
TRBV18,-,ASSPLSGQVREQY
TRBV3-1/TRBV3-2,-,ASSQAWGPGNTIY
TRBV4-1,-,ASSHRRRGGSYNEQF
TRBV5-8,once,ASSPGRGEQF
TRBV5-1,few,ASRLQNYGYT